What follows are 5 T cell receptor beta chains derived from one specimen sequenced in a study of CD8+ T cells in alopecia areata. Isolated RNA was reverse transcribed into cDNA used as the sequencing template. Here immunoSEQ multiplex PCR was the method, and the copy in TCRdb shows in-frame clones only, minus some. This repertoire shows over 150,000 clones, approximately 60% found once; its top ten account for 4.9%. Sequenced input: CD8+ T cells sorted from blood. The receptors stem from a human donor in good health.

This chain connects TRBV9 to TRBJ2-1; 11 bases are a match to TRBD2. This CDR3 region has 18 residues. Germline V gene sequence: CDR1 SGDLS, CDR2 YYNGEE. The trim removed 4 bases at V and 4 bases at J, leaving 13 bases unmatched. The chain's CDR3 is CASSRFRETSGNYNEQFF. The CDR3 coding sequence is TGTGCCAGCAGCCGCTTCCGAGAGACTAGCGGGAATTACAATGAGCAGTTCTTC.

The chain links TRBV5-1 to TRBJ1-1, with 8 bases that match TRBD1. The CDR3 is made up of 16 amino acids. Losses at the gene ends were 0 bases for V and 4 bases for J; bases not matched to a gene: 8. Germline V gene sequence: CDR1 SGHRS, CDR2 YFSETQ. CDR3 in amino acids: CASSLVPGGAGTEAFF. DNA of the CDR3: TGCGCCAGCAGCTTGGTACCAGGGGGCGCGGGCACTGAAGCTTTCTTT.

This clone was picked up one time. This CDR3 is CSVRQGGEQFF. As DNA, the CDR3 is TGCAGCGTTCGACAGGGCGGTGAGCAGTTCTTC. This rearrangement joins TRBV29-1 to TRBJ2-1, with 7 bases that match TRBD1. The germline V gene encodes CDR1 SQVTM and CDR2 ANQGSEA. V gave up 5 bases and J gave up 9 bases; unmatched junction bases: 4. The CDR3 is 11 amino acids.

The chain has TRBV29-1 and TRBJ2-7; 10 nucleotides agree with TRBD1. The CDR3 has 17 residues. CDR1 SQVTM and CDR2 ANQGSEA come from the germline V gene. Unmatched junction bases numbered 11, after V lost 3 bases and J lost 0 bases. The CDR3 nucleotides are TGCAGCGTTGACCGGGACAGGGGCCGCATCAGCTCCTACGAGCAGTACTTC. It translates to CSVDRDRGRISSYEQYF.

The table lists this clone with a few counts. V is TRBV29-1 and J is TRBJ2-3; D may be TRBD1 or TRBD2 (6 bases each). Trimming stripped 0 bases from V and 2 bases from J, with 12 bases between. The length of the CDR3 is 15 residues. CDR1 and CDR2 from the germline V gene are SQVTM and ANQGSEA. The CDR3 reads CSVEDTRGATDTQYF. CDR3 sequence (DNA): TGCAGCGTTGAAGATACGAGGGGGGCCACAGATACGCAGTATTTT.